This T cell receptor (beta chain) comes out of a study of Graves' ophthalmopathy and Graves' hyperthyroidism. The study enrolled ophthalmopathy donors with moderate-to-severe activity, CAS ≥3, NOSPECS ≥4 and duration under 3 months. Clinicians made diagnoses from clinical symptoms, serum thyroxine, TRAb, thyroid ultrasound and orbital computed tomography. Someone took the PBMCs out of about 9.7 ml of fresh peripheral blood. Overall study results and limits: A 13-signature model separated ophthalmopathy from stable hyperthyroidism, about 91% sensitivity, 81.08% specificity.

Researchers took RNA transcripts and amplified TCR beta CDR3 regions from them. RT-PCR with HTBI primers came first, then second-round multiplex PCR. Using its own MiXCR run on the multiplex PCR reads, TCRdb lists one record per CDR3 protein. The sample has roughly 500,000 distinct CDR3 sequences, under 15% seen once; the top ten hold 9.8%. This clonotype occurred many times. The antigen remains unidentified. V lost 2 bases and J lost 2; bases outside the gene matches: 3. Germline-derived CDR1 and CDR2 are MNHEY and SVGAGI. The length of the CDR3 is 16 residues. The rearrangement joins TRBV6-5 to TRBJ1-5, with 10 bases lining up with TRBD1. The TCR comes from a woman in her thirties with Graves' ophthalmopathy. Material: blood. The CDR3 DNA follows: TGTGCCAGCAGTTACCCCGGACAGGGGGGCAATCAGCCCCAGCATTTT. As protein: CASSYPGQGGNQPQHF.